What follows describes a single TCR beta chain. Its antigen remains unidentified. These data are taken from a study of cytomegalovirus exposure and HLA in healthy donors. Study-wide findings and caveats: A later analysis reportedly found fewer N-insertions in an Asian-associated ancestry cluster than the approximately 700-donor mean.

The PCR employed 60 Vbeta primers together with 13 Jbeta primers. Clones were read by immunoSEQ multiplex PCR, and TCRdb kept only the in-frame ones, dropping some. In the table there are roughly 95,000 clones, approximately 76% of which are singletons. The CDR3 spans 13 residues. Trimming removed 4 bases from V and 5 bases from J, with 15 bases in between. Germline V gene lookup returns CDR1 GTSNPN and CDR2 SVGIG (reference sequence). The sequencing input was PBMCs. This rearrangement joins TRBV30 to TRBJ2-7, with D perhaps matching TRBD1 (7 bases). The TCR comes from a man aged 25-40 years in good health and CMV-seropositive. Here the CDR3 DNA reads TGTGCCTGGATCCCACAGGGGAGGCACGAGCAGTACTTC. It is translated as CAWIPQGRHEQYF.